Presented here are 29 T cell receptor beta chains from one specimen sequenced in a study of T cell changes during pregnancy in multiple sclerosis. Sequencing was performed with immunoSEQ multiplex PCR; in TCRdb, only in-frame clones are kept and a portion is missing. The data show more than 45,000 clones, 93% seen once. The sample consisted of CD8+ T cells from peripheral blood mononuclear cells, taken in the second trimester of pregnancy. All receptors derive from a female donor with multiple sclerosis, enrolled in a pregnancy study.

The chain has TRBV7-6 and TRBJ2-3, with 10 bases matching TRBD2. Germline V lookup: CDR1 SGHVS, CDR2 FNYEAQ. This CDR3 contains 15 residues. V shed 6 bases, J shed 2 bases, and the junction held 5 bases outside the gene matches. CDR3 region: CASSWTSGYTDTQYF. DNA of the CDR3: TGTGCCAGCAGTTGGACTAGCGGATACACAGATACGCAGTATTTT.

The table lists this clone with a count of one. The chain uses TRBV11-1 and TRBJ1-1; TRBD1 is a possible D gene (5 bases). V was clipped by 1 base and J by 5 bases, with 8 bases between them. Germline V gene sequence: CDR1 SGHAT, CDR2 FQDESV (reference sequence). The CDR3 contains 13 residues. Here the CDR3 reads CASSLVGGTEAFF. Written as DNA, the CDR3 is TGTGCCAGCAGCTTAGTCGGGGGGACTGAAGCTTTCTTT.

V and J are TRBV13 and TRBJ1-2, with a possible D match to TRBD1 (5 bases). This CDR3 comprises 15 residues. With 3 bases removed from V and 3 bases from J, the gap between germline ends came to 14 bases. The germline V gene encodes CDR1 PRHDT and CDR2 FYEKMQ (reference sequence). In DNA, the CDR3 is TGTGCCAGCAGCTTTGAGACCGCAGGGTACTATGGCTACACCTTC. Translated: CASSFETAGYYGYTF.

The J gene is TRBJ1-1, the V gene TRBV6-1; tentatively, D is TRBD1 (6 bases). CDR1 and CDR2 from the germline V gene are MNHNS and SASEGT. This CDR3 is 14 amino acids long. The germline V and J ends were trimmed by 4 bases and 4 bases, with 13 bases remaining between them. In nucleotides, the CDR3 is TGTGCCAGCAGTGGGAAAGGGGGACCCACTGAAGCTTTCTTT. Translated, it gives CASSGKGGPTEAFF.

As DNA, the CDR3 is TGTGCCAGCAGCCCCTACGGCACTGAAGCTTTCTTT. It specifies CASSPYGTEAFF. The chain combines TRBV7-2 with TRBJ1-1, with D unresolved. Germline V CDR1 and CDR2: SGHTA, FQGNSA. The V and J ends lost 5 bases and 4 bases respectively, with 8 bases between them. The CDR3 is 12 residues long.

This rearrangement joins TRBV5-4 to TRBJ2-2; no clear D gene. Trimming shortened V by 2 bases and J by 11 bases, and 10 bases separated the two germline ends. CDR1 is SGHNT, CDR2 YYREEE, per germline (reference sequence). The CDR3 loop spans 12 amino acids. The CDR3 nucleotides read TGTGCCAGCAGCTTATCGGGTAACGAGCTGTTTTTT. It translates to CASSLSGNELFF.

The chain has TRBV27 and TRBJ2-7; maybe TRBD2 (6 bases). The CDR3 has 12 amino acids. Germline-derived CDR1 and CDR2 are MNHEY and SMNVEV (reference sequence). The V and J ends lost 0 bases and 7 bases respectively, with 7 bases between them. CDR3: CASSLSGGEQYF. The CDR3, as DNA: TGTGCCAGCAGTTTATCGGGGGGAGAGCAGTACTTC.

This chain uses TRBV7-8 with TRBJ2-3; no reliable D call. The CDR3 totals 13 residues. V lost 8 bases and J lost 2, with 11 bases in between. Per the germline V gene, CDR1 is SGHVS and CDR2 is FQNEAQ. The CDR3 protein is CASSPENTDTQYF. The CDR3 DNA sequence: TGTGCCAGCTCCCCGGAGAACACAGATACGCAGTATTTT.

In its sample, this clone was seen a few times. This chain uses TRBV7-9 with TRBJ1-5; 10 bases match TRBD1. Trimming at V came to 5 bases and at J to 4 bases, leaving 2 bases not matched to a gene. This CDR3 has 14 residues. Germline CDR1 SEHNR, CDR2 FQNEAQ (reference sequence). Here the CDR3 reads CASSGTGVNQPQHF. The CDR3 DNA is TGTGCCAGCAGCGGGACAGGGGTAAATCAGCCCCAGCATTTT.

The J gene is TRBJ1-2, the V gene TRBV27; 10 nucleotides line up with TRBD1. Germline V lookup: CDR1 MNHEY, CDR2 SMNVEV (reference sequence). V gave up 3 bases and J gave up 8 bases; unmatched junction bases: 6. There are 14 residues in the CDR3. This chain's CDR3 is CASSLGGQGFGYTF. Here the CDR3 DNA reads TGTGCCAGCAGTTTGGGGGGACAGGGGTTCGGCTACACCTTC.

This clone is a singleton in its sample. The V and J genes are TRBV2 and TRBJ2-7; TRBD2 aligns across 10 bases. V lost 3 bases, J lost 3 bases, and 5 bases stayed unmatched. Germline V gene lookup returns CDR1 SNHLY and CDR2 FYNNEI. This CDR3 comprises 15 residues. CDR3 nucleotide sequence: TGTGCCAGCAGTGAGACTAGCGGGTCCTTCTACGAGCAGTACTTC. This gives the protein CASSETSGSFYEQYF.

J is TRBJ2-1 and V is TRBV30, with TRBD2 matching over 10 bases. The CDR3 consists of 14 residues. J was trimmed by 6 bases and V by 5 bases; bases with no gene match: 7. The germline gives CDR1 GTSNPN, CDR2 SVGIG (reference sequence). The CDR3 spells CAWVSSGGGNEQFF. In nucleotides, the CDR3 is TGTGCCTGGGTTTCTAGCGGGGGTGGCAATGAGCAGTTCTTC.

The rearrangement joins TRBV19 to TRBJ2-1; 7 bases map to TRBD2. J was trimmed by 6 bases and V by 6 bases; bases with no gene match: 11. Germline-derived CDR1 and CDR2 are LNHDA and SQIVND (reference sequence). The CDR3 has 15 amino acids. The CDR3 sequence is CASREFGGEANEQFF. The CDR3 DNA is TGTGCCAGTAGGGAATTTGGGGGGGAGGCCAATGAGCAGTTCTTC.

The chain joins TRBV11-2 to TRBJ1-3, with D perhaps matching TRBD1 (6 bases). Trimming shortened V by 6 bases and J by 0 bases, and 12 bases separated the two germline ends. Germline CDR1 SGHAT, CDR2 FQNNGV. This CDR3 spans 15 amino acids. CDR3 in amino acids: CASRSGTLSGNTIYF. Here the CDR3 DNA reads TGTGCCAGCAGGTCCGGGACACTCTCTGGAAACACCATATATTTT. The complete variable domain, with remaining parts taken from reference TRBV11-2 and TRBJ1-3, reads EAGVAQSPRYKIIEKRQSVAFWCNPISGHATLYWYQQILGQGPKLLIQFQNNGVVDDSQLPKDRFSAERLKGVDSTLKIQPAKLEDSAVYLCASRSGTLSGNTIYFGEGSWLTVV.

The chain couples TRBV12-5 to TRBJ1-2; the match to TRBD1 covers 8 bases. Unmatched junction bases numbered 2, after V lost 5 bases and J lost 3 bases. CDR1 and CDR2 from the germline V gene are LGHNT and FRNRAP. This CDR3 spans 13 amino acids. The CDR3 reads CASGLDRDYGYTF. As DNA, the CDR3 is TGTGCTAGTGGTCTGGACAGGGACTATGGCTACACCTTC.

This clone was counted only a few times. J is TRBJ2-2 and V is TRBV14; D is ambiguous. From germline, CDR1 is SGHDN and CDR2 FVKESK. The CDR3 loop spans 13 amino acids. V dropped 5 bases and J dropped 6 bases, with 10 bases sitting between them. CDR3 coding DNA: TGTGCCAGCAGCTCTCAGGCCCCCGGGGAGCTGTTTTTT. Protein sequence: CASSSQAPGELFF.

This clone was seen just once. The CDR3 region is CASSPSSGLAYEQYF. The CDR3 DNA reads TGTGCCAGCAGCCCATCATCGGGACTAGCCTACGAGCAGTACTTC. The genes are TRBV4-2 and TRBJ2-7; 8 bases are shared with TRBD2. CDR3 length equals 15 residues. J gave up 2 bases and V 4 bases, and 7 bases lay outside the gene matches. Germline V gene data show CDR1 as LGHNA and CDR2 as YNFKEQ.

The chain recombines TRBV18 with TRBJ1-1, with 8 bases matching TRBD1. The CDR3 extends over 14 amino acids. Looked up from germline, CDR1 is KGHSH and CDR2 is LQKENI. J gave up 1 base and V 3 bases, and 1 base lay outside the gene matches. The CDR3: CASSPGQGNTEAFF. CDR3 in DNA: TGTGCCAGCTCACCTGGACAGGGGAACACTGAAGCTTTCTTT.

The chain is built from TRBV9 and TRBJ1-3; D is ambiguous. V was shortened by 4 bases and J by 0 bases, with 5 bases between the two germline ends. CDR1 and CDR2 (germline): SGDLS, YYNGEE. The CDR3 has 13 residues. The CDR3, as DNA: TGTGCCAGCAGCCTAAGCTCTGGAAACACCATATATTTT. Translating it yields CASSLSSGNTIYF.

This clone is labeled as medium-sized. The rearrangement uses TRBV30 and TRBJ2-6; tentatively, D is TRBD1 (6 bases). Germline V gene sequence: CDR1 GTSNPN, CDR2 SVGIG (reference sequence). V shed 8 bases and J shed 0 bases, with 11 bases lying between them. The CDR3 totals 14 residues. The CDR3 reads CAGGDISGANVLTF. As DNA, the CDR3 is TGTGCCGGGGGCGACATCTCTGGGGCCAACGTCCTGACTTTC.

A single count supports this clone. As DNA, the CDR3 is TGCGCCAGCAGTCAATGGGACAGAGGTAGCAATCAGCCCCAGCATTTT. Its protein product is CASSQWDRGSNQPQHF. The rearrangement links TRBV23-1 to TRBJ1-5, with 7 bases matching TRBD1. TRBV23-1 is an ORF for which the function is uncertain. Trimming removed 1 base from V and 0 bases from J; junction bases left unmatched: 3. The CDR3 length is 16 residues.

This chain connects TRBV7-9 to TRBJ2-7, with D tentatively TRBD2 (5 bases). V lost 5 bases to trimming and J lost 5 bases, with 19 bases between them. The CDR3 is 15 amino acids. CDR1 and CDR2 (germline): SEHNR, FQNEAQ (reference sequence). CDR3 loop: CASSPRLGKGDEQYF. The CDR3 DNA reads TGTGCCAGCAGCCCTCGACTGGGGAAGGGAGACGAGCAGTACTTC.

In nucleotides, the CDR3 is TGTGCCAGCAGTGAAGGACTAGCGGGTTATTTTCGGGAGACCCAGTACTTC. It translates to CASSEGLAGYFRETQYF. The chain has TRBV6-1 and TRBJ2-5, with 10 bases matching TRBD2. V lost 1 base and J lost 5; bases outside the gene matches: 10. The CDR3 has 17 residues. CDR1 and CDR2 from the germline V gene are MNHNS and SASEGT.

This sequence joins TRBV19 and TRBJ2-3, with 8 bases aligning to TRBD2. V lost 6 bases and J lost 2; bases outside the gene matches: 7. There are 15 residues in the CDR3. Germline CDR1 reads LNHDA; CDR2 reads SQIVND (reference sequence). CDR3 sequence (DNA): TGTGCCAGTAGGGAACTAGCGGCTCACACAGATACGCAGTATTTT. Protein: CASRELAAHTDTQYF.

CDR3 protein: CASTRSGGSNQPQHF. The CDR3, as DNA: TGTGCCAGTACCCGGTCGGGGGGTTCTAATCAGCCCCAGCATTTT. This chain uses TRBV19 with TRBJ1-5, with D perhaps matching TRBD1 (5 bases). CDR1 LNHDA and CDR2 SQIVND come from the germline V gene (reference sequence). The CDR3 is 15 residues long. Trimming shortened V by 7 bases and J by 4 bases, and 17 bases separated the two germline ends.

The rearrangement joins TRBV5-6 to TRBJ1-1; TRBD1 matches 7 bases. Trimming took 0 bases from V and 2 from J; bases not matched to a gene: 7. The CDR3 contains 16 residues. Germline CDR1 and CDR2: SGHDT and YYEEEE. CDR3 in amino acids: CASSLVGGLENTEAFF. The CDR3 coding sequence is TGTGCCAGCAGCTTGGTAGGGGGCTTAGAAAACACTGAAGCTTTCTTT. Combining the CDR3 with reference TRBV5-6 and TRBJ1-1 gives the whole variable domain DAGVTQSPTHLIKTRGQQVTLRCSPKSGHDTVSWYQQALGQGPQFIFQYYEEEERQRGNFPDRFSGHQFPNYSSELNVNALLLGDSALYLCASSLVGGLENTEAFFGQGTRLTVV.

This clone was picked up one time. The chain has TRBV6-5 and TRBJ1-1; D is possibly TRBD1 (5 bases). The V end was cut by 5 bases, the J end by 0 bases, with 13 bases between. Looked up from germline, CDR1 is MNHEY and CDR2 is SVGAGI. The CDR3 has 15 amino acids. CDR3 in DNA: TGTGCCAGCAGTCCCTTGGGGGACTTGAACACTGAAGCTTTCTTT. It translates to CASSPLGDLNTEAFF.

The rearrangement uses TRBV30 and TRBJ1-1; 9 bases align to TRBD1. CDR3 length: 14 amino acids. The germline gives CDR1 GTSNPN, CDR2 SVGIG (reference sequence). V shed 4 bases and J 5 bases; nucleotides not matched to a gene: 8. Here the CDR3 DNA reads TGTGCCTGGACGACGGGACAGGGTTGGACTGAAGCTTTCTTT. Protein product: CAWTTGQGWTEAFF.

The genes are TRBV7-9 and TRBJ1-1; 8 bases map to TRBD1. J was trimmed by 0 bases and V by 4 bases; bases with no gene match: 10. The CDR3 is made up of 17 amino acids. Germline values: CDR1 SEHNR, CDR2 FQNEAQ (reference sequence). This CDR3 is CASSWIPGQDMNTEAFF. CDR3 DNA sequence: TGTGCCAGCAGCTGGATACCGGGACAGGATATGAACACTGAAGCTTTCTTT.